This TCR beta chain was observed in a study of T cells after yellow fever vaccination. The CDR3 totals 16 residues. The V gene end was trimmed by 1 base and the J gene end by 6 bases; junction bases not matched to a gene: 12. Germline V gene sequence: CDR1 DFQATT, CDR2 SNEGSKA (reference sequence). Study results and limitations: Reappearance after the booster was observed for most primary-vaccination clones (roughly 97% CD4, over 70% CD8). A faster peak, day 5 versus 15, was reached by the weaker secondary response.

A process of 5'RACE template switching, which added a universal primer site and UMIs, was used to make TCR cDNA. TCRdb reanalysed the 5' RACE reads using MiXCR and keeps one entry per CDR3 protein. The sample carries 500,000 to 650,000 distinct CDR3 sequences, 17% recorded once. About this clonotype itself: Its antigen is still unknown.

The TCR comes from a man aged 18-30 years who received the YFV17D yellow fever vaccine. This specimen consisted of PBMCs, obtained 5 days after the first yellow fever vaccination. The V call is TRBV20-1, the J call TRBJ2-3; 8 bases map to TRBD1. This CDR3 is CSARGHKDRALDTQYF. CDR3 sequence (DNA): TGCAGTGCTAGAGGACATAAGGACAGGGCACTCGATACGCAGTATTTT.